This TCR beta chain was sequenced during a study of T cell clonotyping in hematopoietic cell transplantation (dated by TCRdb to the early 2020s). With regard to the full study: The study collected 130 to 150 blood samples from some 35 consecutive transplant recipients and their related donors. Recruitment of patients was conducted between 2015 and January 2017, and follow-up was continued until late 2020 or death.

General conclusions and limits of the study: The sample size was limited, and CD4 and CD8 repertoire contributions could not be separated because cells were not sorted. After transplant, TCR diversity in recipients dropped, and pathologically expanded clonotypes increased progressively from day 30 to day 180. Overlap with donor repertoires was found for only a small fraction of recipient repertoires, with over 95% found to appear de novo at the given depth. Broader posttransplant TCR repertoire diversity was predicted by donor and pretransplant recipient Inverse Simpson Index values.

TCR beta CDR3 regions were amplified from genomic DNA with the immunoSEQ assay, a bias-controlled multiplex PCR using V- and J-specific primers. In a second PCR step, the CDR3 amplicons were tagged with a proprietary barcode plus Illumina adapter sequences. An Illumina MiSeq instrument was used to sequence the CDR3 libraries. The original methods were these. Export and quality control were handled in immunoSEQ Analyzer 3.0, while downstream analyses relied on R Bioconductor and Immunarch. Only productive rearrangements in the normalized downsampled data set went into calculating the repertoire metrics. Pathologically expanded clonotypes were defined as those larger than 5 templates in the normalized cohort. The Inverse Simpson Index was used to measure repertoire diversity. The non-normalized data set was used for CMV-specificity analyses so that all clonotypes could be captured. Imported from immuneACCESS, the table was reduced by TCRdb to in-frame sequences with V and J called. These copies leave out some clones; in studies compared against another copy, an unresolved V gene accounts for under half, and the cause of the remainder is not known. That table furnishes V, J and clone size, whereas the DNA furnished D and trimming. This sample holds about 27,000 clones; approximately 96% were observed only once. Together, the top ten hold 1.4% to 1.5% of the sample.

For this clone: Its antigen remains unidentified. No base quality information exists; no much larger clone differs at one position.

From cysteine to phenylalanine, the CDR3 is 14 amino acids long. CDR3 DNA only is kept here, 42 bases in frame from base 1. Sequences MNHEY (CDR1) and SMNVEV (CDR2) are obtained from the germline V gene (reference sequence). Trimming costs V 2 bases and J 4 bases, and their ends lie 9 bases apart. Related transplant donors provided blood samples for TCR beta sequencing. Nuclei Lysis Solution was used to extract genomic DNA from fresh or cryopreserved unfractionated peripheral blood mononuclear cells. The rearranged segments are TRBV27 and TRBJ1-3, with TRBD1 tentatively as D gene (5 bases match). The sample consisted of peripheral blood mononuclear cells. This receptor was taken from a man aged 45-60 years in good health. Some clones in this sample may be carry-over from other donors' samples. The sequenced DNA: TGTGCCAGCAGTTTAAAGGGGACGGGAAACACCATATATTTT. Translated, it gives CASSLKGTGNTIYF.